The 12 T cell receptor beta chains reported below all come from one sample, sequenced in a study of T cell responses to AZD1222 COVID-19 vaccine. TCRdb's copy holds only in-frame clones and misses some; the assay was immunoSEQ multiplex PCR. Among about 76,000 clones listed, roughly 90% were seen once. The input for sequencing was peripheral blood, taken on day 0 of AZD1222 vaccination. The receptors originated from an adult in good health.

The chain carries TRBV27 and TRBJ1-1, with D perhaps matching TRBD1 (6 bases). The CDR3 loop spans 15 amino acids. CDR1 and CDR2 (germline): MNHEY, SMNVEV (reference sequence). The V end lost 0 bases, the J end lost 5 bases, and 13 bases lay between the germline ends. CDR3 sequence reads: CASSLSGGSATEAFF. The CDR3 nucleotides read TGTGCCAGCAGTTTATCGGGGGGCTCGGCGACTGAAGCTTTCTTT.

This chain uses TRBV2 with TRBJ2-7, with 9 bases identical to TRBD1. Trimming took 5 bases from V and 3 from J; bases not matched to a gene: 11. Germline V lookup: CDR1 SNHLY, CDR2 FYNNEI. The CDR3 totals 16 residues. CDR3 loop: CASSPPTGTGNYEQYF. The CDR3 DNA is TGTGCCAGCAGTCCCCCAACCGGGACAGGGAACTACGAGCAGTACTTC.

The genes are TRBV6-1 and TRBJ2-7; D may be TRBD2 (5 bases). The CDR3 totals 15 residues. V was trimmed by 2 bases and J by 7 bases, leaving 18 bases between them. Looked up from germline, CDR1 is MNHNS and CDR2 is SASEGT. DNA for the CDR3: TGTGCCAGCAGTGAAACTAGTATCCTACTACGGGAGCAGTACTTC. It translates to CASSETSILLREQYF.

The chain's CDR3 is CARPPGIDGYTF. CDR3 in DNA: TGTGCCAGACCTCCCGGGATAGATGGCTACACCTTC. The rearrangement links TRBV13 to TRBJ1-2, with D uncertain. The CDR3 has 12 residues. Trimming pared 9 bases from V and 6 bases from J, leaving 14 bases between. Per germline, CDR1 PRHDT and CDR2 FYEKMQ (reference sequence).

This chain links TRBV7-2 with TRBJ1-1; tentatively, D is TRBD1 (6 bases). V lost 5 bases and J 6 bases, leaving 16 bases between the germline ends. The CDR3 sequence is 14 residues long. Germline-derived CDR1 and CDR2 are SGHTA and FQGNSA. Written as DNA, the CDR3 is TGTGCCAGCAGCGCCTATCAGGGGCGGGCTGAAGCTTTCTTT. Translated, it gives CASSAYQGRAEAFF.

The CDR3 loop reads CASSGQVPDTQYF. The CDR3 DNA reads as TGTGCCAGCAGTGGCCAGGTCCCAGATACGCAGTATTTT. The genes are TRBV27 and TRBJ2-3; D is unresolved. The germline V gene has CDR1 MNHEY and CDR2 SMNVEV (reference sequence). This CDR3 region has 13 residues. Trimming took 5 bases from V and 4 from J, leaving 10 bases between them.

The chain combines TRBV4-3 with TRBJ2-7; D ambiguous. Trimming stripped 0 bases from V and 0 bases from J, with 9 bases between. The CDR3 contains 15 residues. Per germline, CDR1 LGHNA and CDR2 YSLEER. CDR3 residues: CASSQEVQTSYEQYF. Written as DNA, the CDR3 is TGCGCCAGCAGCCAAGAGGTACAGACCTCCTACGAGCAGTACTTC.

V gene TRBV2 combines with J gene TRBJ2-1; no clear D gene. The CDR3 runs 12 residues. Trimming cost V 1 base and J 3 bases, with 1 base left between them. The V gene's germline CDR1 is SNHLY and CDR2 FYNNEI. The CDR3 bases are TGTGCCAGCAGTGAAGGCTACAATGAGCAGTTCTTC. Protein product: CASSEGYNEQFF.

This chain links TRBV5-4 with TRBJ1-4; 10 bases align to TRBD1. This CDR3 region has 16 residues. The V segment lost 4 bases and the J segment 5 bases; nucleotides outside the gene matches: 8. CDR1 is SGHNT and CDR2 is YYREEE in the germline V gene (reference sequence). In nucleotides, the CDR3 is TGTGCCAGCAGCCCAGATACGGGACAGGGGAATGAAAAACTGTTTTTT. This translates into CASSPDTGQGNEKLFF.

The chain uses TRBV7-2 and TRBJ2-3; 12 bases map to TRBD2. CDR3 length: 16 residues. V gave up 5 bases and J gave up 2 bases; unmatched junction bases: 5. Per the germline V gene, CDR1 is SGHTA and CDR2 is FQGNSA. CDR3 nucleotides: TGTGCCAGCAGCCGCGGACTAGCGGGGACCACAGATACGCAGTATTTT. Amino acids: CASSRGLAGTTDTQYF.

This clone was seen a handful of times. V and J are TRBV5-1 and TRBJ1-2, with D unclear. Trimming shortened V by 0 bases and J by 5 bases, and 11 bases separated the two germline ends. Germline V gene data show CDR1 as SGHRS and CDR2 as YFSETQ. The CDR3 contains 14 residues. The CDR3 DNA sequence: TGCGCCAGCAGCTTGGATTATGGGCGTTATGGCTACACCTTC. The encoded protein is CASSLDYGRYGYTF.

V is TRBV19 and J is TRBJ1-2; D perhaps matches TRBD1 (6 bases). V was shortened by 2 bases and J by 4 bases, with 11 bases between the two germline ends. CDR1 is LNHDA, CDR2 SQIVND, per germline (reference sequence). The CDR3 loop spans 14 amino acids. CDR3 DNA sequence: TGTGCCAGTAGTATATTGGGGGGCTCCTATGGCTACACCTTC. Its translation: CASSILGGSYGYTF.